One and the same sample provided the 8 T cell receptor beta chains below, sequenced in a study of blood T cell repertoires in COVID-19. The table came from immunoSEQ multiplex PCR; TCRdb's copy has only in-frame clones and leaves some out. This sample has about 500,000 clones, with about 90% found just once. Input material: PBMCs or T cells enriched from blood (not recorded which). All receptors come from a woman aged 18-29 years who had recovered from COVID-19.

The V gene is TRBV28, the J gene TRBJ1-4; unclear D gene. V was pared by 3 bases and J by 3 bases, with 8 bases between. The germline CDR1 and CDR2 sequences are MDHEN and SYDVKM. The CDR3 has 14 residues. CDR3 region: CASSFREPNEKLFF. CDR3 DNA sequence: TGTGCCAGCAGTTTCCGGGAGCCTAATGAAAAACTGTTTTTT.

This chain joins TRBV30 and TRBJ1-2; TRBD1 is a possible D gene (5 bases). Germline assignment: CDR1 GTSNPN and CDR2 SVGIG (reference sequence). The CDR3 consists of 12 residues. With 3 bases removed from V and 6 bases from J, the gap between germline ends came to 11 bases. CDR3 residues: CAWSGQGDGYTF. The DNA for the CDR3 is TGTGCCTGGAGCGGTCAGGGTGATGGCTACACCTTC.

CDR3 protein: CAWSVGTGRTEAFF. Written as DNA, the CDR3 is TGTGCCTGGAGTGTAGGGACAGGGAGGACTGAAGCTTTCTTT. The V and J genes are TRBV30 and TRBJ1-1, with TRBD1 identical over 9 bases. Per germline, CDR1 GTSNPN and CDR2 SVGIG (reference sequence). V shed 0 bases, J shed 5 bases, and the junction held 4 bases outside the gene matches. CDR3 size: 14 residues.

A few counts support this clone. The chain employs TRBV5-1 and TRBJ1-4; weak D call: TRBD1 (5 bases). The CDR3 covers 15 residues. Germline-derived CDR1 and CDR2 are SGHRS and YFSETQ. V was shortened by 0 bases and J by 5 bases, with 11 bases between the two germline ends. The DNA for the CDR3 is TGCGCCAGCAGCTTGGTTAGGGGCAAGAATGAAAAACTGTTTTTT. It encodes CASSLVRGKNEKLFF.

This chain links TRBV7-9 with TRBJ1-1, with unresolved D. Trimming pared 4 bases from V and 0 bases from J, leaving 18 bases between. The germline V gene has CDR1 SEHNR and CDR2 FQNEAQ (reference sequence). The CDR3 length is 17 residues. The CDR3 is CASSCTDISVLNTEAFF. DNA for the CDR3: TGTGCCAGCAGCTGTACAGACATTTCTGTTCTGAACACTGAAGCTTTCTTT.

This clone appeared a few times. V usage is TRBV3-1 (or the pseudogene TRBV3-2) and J usage is TRBJ2-3, with unresolved D. The CDR3 covers 13 residues. Germline CDR1 and CDR2: LGHDT and YNNKEL (reference sequence). V was cut by 4 bases and J by 1 base, with 6 bases left in between. In DNA form, the CDR3 reads TGTGCCAGCAGCCTCTTCCGCACAGATACGCAGTATTTT. Protein product: CASSLFRTDTQYF.

This rearrangement joins TRBV5-1 to TRBJ2-3; no clear D gene. Per the germline V gene, CDR1 is SGHRS and CDR2 is YFSETQ. This CDR3 spans 13 amino acids. V was shortened by 0 bases and J by 14 bases, with 16 bases between the two germline ends. The CDR3 region has the DNA TGCGCCAGCAGCTTGGGGTCCTTGGAGTCAAGGTATTTT. It yields the protein CASSLGSLESRYF.

This clone was counted once. CDR3 region: CASSLGRGGNEQFF. The CDR3, as DNA: TGTGCCAGCAGCCTGGGGCGGGGGGGAAATGAGCAGTTCTTC. The rearrangement links TRBV2 to TRBJ2-1, with 9 bases fitting TRBD2. This CDR3 comprises 14 residues. The trim removed 6 bases at V and 7 bases at J, leaving 7 bases unmatched. Germline CDR1 and CDR2: SNHLY and FYNNEI.